This record covers a single T cell receptor beta chain. As yet, its antigen is unknown. This sample was included in a study of CD8 T cells in ankylosing spondylitis. General study findings and limits: A TCR beta motif of fewer than ten highly homologous variants seemed to mark ankylosing spondylitis blood. Relatively rare in peripheral blood, disease-linked clones were also CD8+. Past studies reported some motif variants in reactive arthritis synovial fluid and blood. Within matched ankylosing spondylitis synovial fluid, disease-linked clones were reportedly significantly enriched.

The ends lost 5 bases at V and 5 bases at J; junction bases unmatched: 7. The CDR3 length is 16 residues. Germline CDR1 reads SGHAT; CDR2 reads FQNNGV. Quantitative molecular-barcoded 5'-RACE generated the TCR beta libraries. Each CDR3 protein gets one entry after TCRdb re-called the 5' RACE reads with MiXCR. The sample has over 450,000 distinct CDR3 sequences, 12% seen once; the top ten hold approximately 7%. Specimen: blood, either unsorted or a sorted T cell fraction (not recorded which). The rearrangement joins TRBV11-2 to TRBJ2-1, with TRBD2 identical over 12 bases. This clonotype originated in a male donor with ankylosing spondylitis. The CDR3 here is CASSPWTSGMNNEQFF. In nucleotides, the CDR3 is TGTGCCAGCAGCCCATGGACTAGCGGGATGAACAATGAGCAGTTCTTC.